This T cell receptor (beta chain) comes out of a study of blood T cell repertoires in COVID-19. For the study at large: T cells, B-cell-depleted T cells, or PBMCs provided the cDNA or gDNA that served as material.

Only in-frame clones appear in the TCRdb table, and some are missing; sequencing was by immunoSEQ multiplex PCR. The data contain roughly 260,000 clones, about 90% of them singletons. The germline gives CDR1 SEHNR, CDR2 FQNEAQ (reference sequence). The CDR3 spans 14 residues. Deletions cut 4 bases from V and 1 base from J, with 10 bases between. Sequenced: PBMCs or T cells enriched from blood (not recorded which). The gene calls are TRBV7-9 and TRBJ1-1, with D possibly matching TRBD1 (6 bases). This TCR came from a woman aged 18-29 years who had recovered from COVID-19. The DNA of the CDR3 is TGTGCCAGCAGCTCTTGGGACACGAACACTGAAGCTTTCTTT. This codes for CASSSWDTNTEAFF.